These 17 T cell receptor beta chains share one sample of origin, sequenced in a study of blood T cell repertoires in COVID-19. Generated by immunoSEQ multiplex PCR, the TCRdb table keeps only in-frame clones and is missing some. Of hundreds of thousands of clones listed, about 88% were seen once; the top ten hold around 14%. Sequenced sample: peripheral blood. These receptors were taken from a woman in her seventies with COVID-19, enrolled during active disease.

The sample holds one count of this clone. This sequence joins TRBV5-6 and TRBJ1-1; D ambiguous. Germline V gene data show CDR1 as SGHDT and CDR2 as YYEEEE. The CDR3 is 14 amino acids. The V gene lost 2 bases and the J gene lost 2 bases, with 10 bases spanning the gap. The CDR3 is CASSFYEANTEAFF. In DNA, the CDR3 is TGTGCCAGCAGCTTTTATGAGGCTAACACTGAAGCTTTCTTT.

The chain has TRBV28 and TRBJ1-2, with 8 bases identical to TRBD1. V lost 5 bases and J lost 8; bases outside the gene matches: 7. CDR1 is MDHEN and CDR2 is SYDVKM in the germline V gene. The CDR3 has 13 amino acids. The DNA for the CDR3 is TGTGCCAGCAGTCCCCAGGGGGCAGGCGGCTACACCTTC. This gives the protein CASSPQGAGGYTF.

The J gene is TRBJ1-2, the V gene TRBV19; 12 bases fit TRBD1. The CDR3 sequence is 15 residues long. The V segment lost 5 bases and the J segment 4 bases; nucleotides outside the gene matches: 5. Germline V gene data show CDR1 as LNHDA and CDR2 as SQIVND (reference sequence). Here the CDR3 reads CASSFSGQGAYGYTF. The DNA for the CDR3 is TGTGCCAGTAGTTTCTCGGGACAGGGGGCCTATGGCTACACCTTC.

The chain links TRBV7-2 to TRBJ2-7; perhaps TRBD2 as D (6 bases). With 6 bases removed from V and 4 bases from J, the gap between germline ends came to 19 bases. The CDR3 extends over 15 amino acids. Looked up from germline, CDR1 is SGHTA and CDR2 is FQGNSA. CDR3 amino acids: CASSKVGLTKYEQYF. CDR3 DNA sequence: TGTGCCAGCAGTAAAGTGGGACTTACTAAATACGAGCAGTACTTC.

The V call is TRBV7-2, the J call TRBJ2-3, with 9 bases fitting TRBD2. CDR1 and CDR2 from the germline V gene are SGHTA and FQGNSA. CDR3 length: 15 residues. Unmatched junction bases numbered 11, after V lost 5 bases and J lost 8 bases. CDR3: CASSNSGGAVGTQYF. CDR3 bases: TGTGCCAGCAGCAATAGCGGGGGCGCCGTAGGTACGCAGTATTTT.

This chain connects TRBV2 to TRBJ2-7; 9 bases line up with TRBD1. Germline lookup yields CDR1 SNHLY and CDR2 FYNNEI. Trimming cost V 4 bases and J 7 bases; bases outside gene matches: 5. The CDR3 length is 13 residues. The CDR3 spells CASSAGTGSEQYF. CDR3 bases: TGTGCCAGCAGTGCTGGGACAGGGAGTGAGCAGTACTTC.

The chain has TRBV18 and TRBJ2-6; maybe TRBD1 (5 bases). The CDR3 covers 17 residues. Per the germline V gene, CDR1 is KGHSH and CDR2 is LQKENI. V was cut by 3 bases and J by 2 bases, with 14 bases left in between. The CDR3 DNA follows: TGTGCCAGCTCACCGCCCAGGGTAGGAACTGGGGCCAACGTCCTGACTTTC. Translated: CASSPPRVGTGANVLTF.

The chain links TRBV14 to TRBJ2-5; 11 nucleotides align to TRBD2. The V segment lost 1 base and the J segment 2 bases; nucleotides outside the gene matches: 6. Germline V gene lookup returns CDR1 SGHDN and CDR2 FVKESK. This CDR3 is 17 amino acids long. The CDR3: CASSQGRTSGGQETQYF. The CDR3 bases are TGTGCCAGCAGCCAAGGTCGAACTAGCGGGGGTCAAGAGACCCAGTACTTC.

CDR3 region: CASSSLAAQETQYF. The CDR3 region has the DNA TGTGCCAGCAGTTCATTAGCGGCACAAGAGACCCAGTACTTC. The chain is built from TRBV27 and TRBJ2-5, with D maybe TRBD2 (6 bases). The germline V and J ends were trimmed by 4 bases and 2 bases, with 11 bases remaining between them. In germline, CDR1 is MNHEY, CDR2 SMNVEV (reference sequence). This CDR3 comprises 14 residues.

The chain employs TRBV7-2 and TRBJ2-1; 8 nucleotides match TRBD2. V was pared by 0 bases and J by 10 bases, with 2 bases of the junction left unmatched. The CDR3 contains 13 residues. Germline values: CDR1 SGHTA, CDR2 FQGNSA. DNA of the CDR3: TGTGCCAGCAGCTTAGCCCCTAGCGGGGAGCAGTTCTTC. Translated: CASSLAPSGEQFF.

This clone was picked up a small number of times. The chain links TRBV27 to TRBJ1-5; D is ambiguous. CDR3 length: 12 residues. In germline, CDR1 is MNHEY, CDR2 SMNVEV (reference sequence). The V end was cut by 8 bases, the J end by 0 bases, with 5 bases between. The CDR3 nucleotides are TGTGCCAGCGGCCTTAGCAATCAGCCCCAGCATTTT. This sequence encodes CASGLSNQPQHF.

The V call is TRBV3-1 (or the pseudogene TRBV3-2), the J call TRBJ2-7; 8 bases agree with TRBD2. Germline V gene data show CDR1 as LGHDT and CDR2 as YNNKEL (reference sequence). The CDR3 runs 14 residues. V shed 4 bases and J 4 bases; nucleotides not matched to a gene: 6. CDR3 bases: TGTGCCAGCAGCCCGAGCGGGGGCCCATACGAGCAGTACTTC. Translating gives CASSPSGGPYEQYF.

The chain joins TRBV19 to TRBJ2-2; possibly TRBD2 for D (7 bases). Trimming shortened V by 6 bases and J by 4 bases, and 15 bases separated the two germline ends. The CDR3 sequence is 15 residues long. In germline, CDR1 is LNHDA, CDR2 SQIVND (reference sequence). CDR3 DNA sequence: TGTGCCAGTAGATTGGGGGGGCAGGGCACCGGGGAGCTGTTTTTT. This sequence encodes CASRLGGQGTGELFF.

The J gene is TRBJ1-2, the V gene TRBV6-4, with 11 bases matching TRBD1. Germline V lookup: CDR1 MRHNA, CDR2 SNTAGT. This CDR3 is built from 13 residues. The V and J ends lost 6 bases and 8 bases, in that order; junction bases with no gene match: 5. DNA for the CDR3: TGTGCCAGCAGCGCGGACAGGGGGCAAGGCTACACCTTC. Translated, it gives CASSADRGQGYTF.

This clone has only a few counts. CDR3 region: CASIPPGSQRAFF. CDR3 nucleotides: TGTGCCAGCATCCCACCAGGCTCTCAACGAGCTTTCTTT. The chain recombines TRBV6-5 with TRBJ1-1; no reliable D call. The CDR3 has 13 residues. CDR1 and CDR2 from the germline V gene are MNHEY and SVGAGI. Trimming removed 7 bases at V and 10 bases at J, with 19 bases between.

The CDR3 DNA follows: TGTGCCAGCAGGGACAGGGTGACCCAGTACTTC. The encoded protein is CASRDRVTQYF. This chain connects TRBV6-5 to TRBJ2-5; TRBD1 matches 8 bases. J was trimmed by 7 bases and V by 6 bases; bases with no gene match: 1. Germline V gene data show CDR1 as MNHEY and CDR2 as SVGAGI. The CDR3 sequence is 11 residues long.

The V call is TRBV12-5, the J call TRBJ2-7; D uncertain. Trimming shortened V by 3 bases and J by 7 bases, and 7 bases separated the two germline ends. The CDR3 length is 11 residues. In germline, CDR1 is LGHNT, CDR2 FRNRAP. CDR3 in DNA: TGTGCTAGTGGTTTAAACGGGGAGCAGTACTTC. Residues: CASGLNGEQYF.